Sequencing of this T cell receptor (beta chain) was carried out in a study of blood T cell repertoires in COVID-19. Looking at the study overall: In each case, the material was cDNA or gDNA derived from T cells, B-cell-depleted T cells, or PBMCs.

CDR1 SGDLS and CDR2 YYNGEE come from the germline V gene. With 0 bases removed from V and 4 bases from J, the gap between germline ends came to 9 bases. This CDR3 is built from 14 residues. This clone was seen only once. Using immunoSEQ multiplex PCR, the repertoire was profiled, and TCRdb retains in-frame clones only, with some absent. This repertoire shows 100,000 to 110,000 clones, 80% to 95% found once; its top ten account for approximately 2.2%. This chain links TRBV9 with TRBJ2-3, with a tentative D call TRBD2 (6 bases). The sample taken for sequencing was peripheral blood. The receptor was isolated from a man in his forties or fifties with active COVID-19. CDR3 coding DNA: TGTGCCAGCAGCGTAGTGAGGGAGGCAGATACGCAGTATTTT. The encoded protein is CASSVVREADTQYF.